The entry below gives a single T cell receptor beta chain sequence along with its context. What it binds is unknown. TCRdb's copy holds only in-frame clones and misses some; the assay was immunoSEQ multiplex PCR. The repertoire includes 100,000 to 120,000 clones, 85% to 90% of them detected once, and approximately 10% sits in the top ten. The source of the sample is a study of T cell responses to AZD1222 COVID-19 vaccine. Whole-study findings and limits: White British ancestry dominated among donors, who included more females, and clonal diversity was possibly underestimated. There were repertoire samples only from the period after the peak T cell response. Spike-specific TCRs gained breadth and depth after people received two AZD1222 doses. Only 6 or 7 AZD1222 recipients tested seropositive at baseline.

J lost 4 bases, V lost 4 bases, and 5 bases had no gene match. The CDR3 is 15 residues long. The germline gives CDR1 KGHDR, CDR2 SFDVKD. This receptor was obtained from an adult in good health. This sample comprised peripheral blood, obtained on day 0 of AZD1222 vaccination. This chain connects TRBV24-1 to TRBJ2-5; TRBD1 matches at 10 bases. The CDR3 region is CATSDDRGLRETQYF. CDR3 DNA: TGTGCCACCAGTGACGACAGGGGGCTCAGAGAGACCCAGTACTTC.